A single sample gave rise to the 24 T cell receptor beta chains below, sequenced in a study of blood T cells in healthy people across ages. Together with a sample-barcoded 5' primer, a J-beta primer mix was included in a second PCR lasting about 7 to 12 cycles. TCRdb passed the 5' RACE reads through MiXCR, listing each CDR3 protein once. The top ten hold more than 3% of the sample, which has over 600,000 distinct CDR3 sequences, approximately 21% seen once. The sample taken for sequencing was blood. The receptors stem from a man aged 65-85 years in good health.

This chain uses TRBV10-3 with TRBJ2-1; 8 nucleotides line up with TRBD2. The CDR3 runs to 15 residues. The junction had 5 bases not matched to a gene; V was cut back by 2 bases and J by 5 bases. Germline V gives CDR1 ENHRY, CDR2 SYGVKD. The CDR3 here is CAISETGTRDNEQFF. The CDR3 nucleotides are TGTGCCATCAGTGAGACCGGGACTAGGGACAATGAGCAGTTCTTC.

This rearrangement joins TRBV19 to TRBJ2-1; unclear D gene. Germline CDR1 LNHDA, CDR2 SQIVND (reference sequence). The CDR3 consists of 14 residues. Trimming stripped 1 base from V and 5 bases from J, with 9 bases between. The CDR3 nucleotides are TGTGCCAGTAGTATAGGAGTTGGGCACAATGAGCAGTTCTTC. This sequence encodes CASSIGVGHNEQFF. Full variable domain (missing parts from reference TRBV19 and TRBJ2-1): DGGITQSPKYLFRKEGQNVTLSCEQNLNHDAMYWYRQDPGQGLRLIYYSQIVNDFQKGDIAEGYSVSREKKESFPLTVTSAQKNPTAFYLCASSIGVGHNEQFFGPGTRLTVL.

In this sample, this clonotype turned up many times. This sequence joins TRBV25-1 and TRBJ2-7; no clear D. The V end lost 5 bases, the J end lost 0 bases, and 17 bases lay between the germline ends. The germline V gene encodes CDR1 MGHDK and CDR2 SYGVNS. The CDR3 is 16 amino acids. CDR3 nucleotide sequence: TGTGCCAGCAGTAGCTTCGGGCAGGAGACCTCCTACGAGCAGTACTTC. Translating it yields CASSSFGQETSYEQYF.

The chain uses TRBV6-5 and TRBJ2-7; 7 bases line up with TRBD1. The CDR3 totals 18 residues. Germline CDR1 reads MNHEY; CDR2 reads SVGAGI. V was clipped by 2 bases and J by 4 bases; unmatched bases: 17. DNA of the CDR3: TGTGCCAGCAGTTACGACAGGGCACCCAACCTGGAGATTTACGAGCAGTACTTC. This gives the protein CASSYDRAPNLEIYEQYF.

In this sample, this clonotype turned up a few times. The CDR3 spells CASSQGSRAETQYF. For the CDR3, the DNA is TGTGCCAGCAGCCAAGGGAGTAGGGCAGAGACCCAGTACTTC. This chain joins TRBV4-2 and TRBJ2-5; no firm D call. The CDR3 sequence is 14 residues long. The V gene's germline CDR1 is LGHNA and CDR2 YNFKEQ. V was pared by 1 base and J by 4 bases, with 10 bases between.

Notes on this clonotype: One junction end disagrees with the germline gene, perhaps due to a read error. This chain links TRBV5-1 with TRBJ2-1; 15 bases map to TRBD2. Germline CDR1 SGHRS, CDR2 YFSETQ. This CDR3 contains 16 residues. The CDR3, as DNA: TGCGCCTGCAGCTTGGGGACTAGCGGGAGGTACAATGAGCAGTTCTTC. Amino acids: CACSLGTSGRYNEQFF.

The chain employs TRBV5-1 and TRBJ2-7; no reliable D call. Germline loops: CDR1 SGHRS, CDR2 YFSETQ. The CDR3 runs 14 residues. The V end was cut by 0 bases, the J end by 5 bases, with 12 bases between. For the CDR3, the DNA is TGCGCCAGCAGCTTGGTTCAGGACCCCAACGAGCAGTACTTC. Its protein is CASSLVQDPNEQYF. Using reference TRBV5-1 and TRBJ2-7 for the parts outside the CDR3, the full variable domain is KAGVTQTPRYLIKTRGQQVTLSCSPISGHRSVSWYQQTPGQGLQFLFEYFSETQRNKGNFPGRFSGRQFSNSRSEMNVSTLELGDSALYLCASSLVQDPNEQYFGPGTRLTVT.

This clonotype was counted a few times. This rearrangement joins TRBV2 to TRBJ1-1; D is perhaps TRBD1 (5 bases). The CDR3 sequence is 13 residues long. Germline V gene lookup returns CDR1 SNHLY and CDR2 FYNNEI. The V and J ends lost 6 bases and 2 bases respectively, with 10 bases between them. The CDR3 DNA reads TGTGCCAGCAGGCGGGGCGTAAACACTGAAGCTTTCTTT. Its translation: CASRRGVNTEAFF. The full variable domain, with the rest looked up from reference TRBV2 and TRBJ1-1, is EPEVTQTPSHQVTQMGQEVILRCVPISNHLYFYWYRQILGQKVEFLVSFYNNEISEKSEIFDDQFSVERPDGSNFTLKIRSTKLEDSAMYFCASRRGVNTEAFFGQGTRLTVV.

The rearrangement uses TRBV12-3 or TRBV12-4 and TRBJ2-2, with no clear D. This CDR3 region has 14 residues. V was cut by 5 bases and J by 4 bases, with 11 bases left in between. The CDR3, as DNA: TGTGCCAGCAGTACACTCTCCGTCACCGGGGAGCTGTTTTTT. It codes for CASSTLSVTGELFF.

This clonotype was recorded many times. J is TRBJ2-7 and V is TRBV6-5; TRBD1 agrees at 9 bases. The germline gives CDR1 MNHEY, CDR2 SVGAGI. The junction had 6 bases not matched to a gene; V was cut back by 4 bases and J by 2 bases. The CDR3 is made up of 15 amino acids. CDR3 nucleotides: TGTGCCAGCAGTTCACGGACAGGGGCCCCCTACGAGCAGTACTTC. This encodes CASSSRTGAPYEQYF.

This rearrangement joins TRBV20-1 to TRBJ2-3; 13 bases line up with TRBD2. The junction had 9 bases not matched to a gene; V was cut back by 3 bases and J by 6 bases. This CDR3 is 16 amino acids long. Germline V gene lookup returns CDR1 DFQATT and CDR2 SNEGSKA (reference sequence). CDR3 in amino acids: CSARGTSGALADTQYF. The CDR3 coding sequence is TGCAGTGCTAGGGGGACTAGCGGGGCCCTCGCCGATACGCAGTATTTT.

This clonotype was counted at least ten times. The V and J genes are TRBV7-6 and TRBJ2-5; 7 positions match TRBD1. CDR1 is SGHVS, CDR2 FNYEAQ, per germline. V lost 5 bases and J lost 1; bases outside the gene matches: 4. This CDR3 region has 14 residues. The CDR3 DNA reads as TGTGCCAGCAGCATCGGGACAGCCCAAGAGACCCAGTACTTC. Protein: CASSIGTAQETQYF. Full variable domain (outside the CDR3, taken from reference TRBV7-6 and TRBJ2-5): GAGVSQSPRYKVTKRGQDVALRCDPISGHVSLYWYRQALGQGPEFLTYFNYEAQQDKSGLPNDRFSAERPEGSISTLTIQRTEQRDSAMYRCASSIGTAQETQYFGPGTRLLVL.

The chain has TRBV20-1 and TRBJ1-1; the D is unclear. The germline V and J ends were trimmed by 0 bases and 2 bases, with 10 bases remaining between them. The CDR3 contains 14 residues. Germline CDR1 and CDR2: DFQATT and SNEGSKA (reference sequence). The CDR3 is CSARDPQTNTEAFF. CDR3 bases: TGCAGTGCTAGAGATCCGCAGACTAACACTGAAGCTTTCTTT.

The rearrangement joins TRBV6-5 to TRBJ2-5; D may be TRBD1 (6 bases). The end of the DNA is better explained by TRBJ2-7, so the J call may be wrong. The CDR3 is 15 amino acids. Germline V lookup: CDR1 MNHEY, CDR2 SVGAGI. This CDR3 reads CASSYSLGAGDEQYF. CDR3 sequence (DNA): TGTGCCAGCAGTTACTCGTTAGGGGCAGGGGACGAGCAGTACTTC.

This sequence joins TRBV20-1 and TRBJ1-3; 7 bases agree with TRBD1. The germline V gene encodes CDR1 DFQATT and CDR2 SNEGSKA (reference sequence). V lost 2 bases to trimming and J lost 0 bases; unmatched junction nucleotides: 4. The CDR3 extends over 15 amino acids. CDR3 DNA: TGCAGTGCTAGATGGGACAGTCGCTCTGGAAACACCATATATTTT. Amino acid sequence: CSARWDSRSGNTIYF.

This clonotype was found a few times. V is TRBV2 and J is TRBJ2-3, with a weak D call TRBD1 (5 bases). This CDR3 has 13 amino acids. CDR1 and CDR2 (germline): SNHLY, FYNNEI. V was trimmed by 6 bases and J by 6 bases, leaving 13 bases between them. The CDR3 coding sequence is TGTGCCAGCAGGGACACCTCAGAGGATACGCAGTATTTT. It translates to CASRDTSEDTQYF.

J is TRBJ2-3 and V is TRBV20-1; 9 nucleotides line up with TRBD2. There are 15 residues in the CDR3. Germline assignment: CDR1 DFQATT and CDR2 SNEGSKA (reference sequence). Germline trimming cut 2 bases from V and 5 bases from J; bases unmatched to any gene: 8. CDR3: CSARIGSGRIDTQYF. CDR3 in DNA: TGCAGTGCTAGAATCGGTAGCGGGAGAATAGATACGCAGTATTTT.

In its sample, this clonotype was seen a few times. This chain uses TRBV7-8 with TRBJ2-7, with D perhaps TRBD2 (5 bases). V lost 2 bases and J lost 6, with 17 bases in between. The CDR3 totals 15 residues. In germline, CDR1 is SGHVS, CDR2 FQNEAQ. This chain's CDR3 is CASSLQGQPGGEQYF. The DNA of the CDR3 is TGTGCCAGCAGCTTACAAGGCCAGCCAGGAGGCGAGCAGTACTTC.

This clonotype has just a few counts. The rearrangement links TRBV20-1 to TRBJ2-4; weak D call: TRBD2 (6 bases). Between the trimmed V and J ends, which lost 5 bases and 6 bases, there was a span of 14 bases. The germline gives CDR1 DFQATT, CDR2 SNEGSKA (reference sequence). This CDR3 is 13 amino acids long. The CDR3, as DNA: TGCAGTGCTCAAAGACTAGAGGGAAACATTCAGTACTTC. Residues: CSAQRLEGNIQYF.

This rearrangement joins TRBV3-1 to TRBJ2-2; the match to TRBD1 covers 7 bases. The germline V gene encodes CDR1 LGHDT and CDR2 YNNKEL (reference sequence). Trimming at V came to 4 bases and at J to 3 bases, leaving 5 bases not matched to a gene. The length of the CDR3 is 15 residues. The DNA of the CDR3 is TGTGCCAGCAGCCCACGACAGGGTCACACCGGGGAGCTGTTTTTT. Translation: CASSPRQGHTGELFF.

This clonotype was observed a handful of times. The chain joins TRBV5-1 to TRBJ2-1, with TRBD2 matching over 7 bases. Looked up from germline, CDR1 is SGHRS and CDR2 is YFSETQ. The CDR3 contains 16 residues. V lost 0 bases, J lost 2 bases, and 5 bases stayed unmatched. CDR3 DNA: TGCGCCAGCAGCTTGGAGTCTAGCGGACCCTACAATGAGCAGTTCTTC. Its protein product is CASSLESSGPYNEQFF. Using reference TRBV5-1 and TRBJ2-1 for the parts outside the CDR3, the full variable domain is KAGVTQTPRYLIKTRGQQVTLSCSPISGHRSVSWYQQTPGQGLQFLFEYFSETQRNKGNFPGRFSGRQFSNSRSEMNVSTLELGDSALYLCASSLESSGPYNEQFFGPGTRLTVL.

This clonotype was observed a handful of times. The genes are TRBV20-1 and TRBJ2-5; TRBD2 agrees at 8 bases. The J call could be wrong; TRBJ2-7 is a better fit for the DNA end. The CDR3 runs to 15 residues. Looked up from germline, CDR1 is DFQATT and CDR2 is SNEGSKA (reference sequence). In nucleotides, the CDR3 is TGCAGTGCTAGAGATCTCGGGACTAGTGCATACGAGCAGTACTTC. This translates into CSARDLGTSAYEQYF.

This clonotype was recorded a few times. The chain combines TRBV20-1 with TRBJ2-7; the match to TRBD1 covers 7 bases. The ends lost 3 bases at V and 0 bases at J; junction bases unmatched: 5. The V gene's germline CDR1 is DFQATT and CDR2 SNEGSKA (reference sequence). The CDR3 spans 14 residues. In DNA, the CDR3 is TGCAGTGCTAGTAAGGGGGACAGCTCCTACGAGCAGTACTTC. It translates to CSASKGDSSYEQYF.

This clonotype was detected ten times or more. V and J are TRBV29-1 and TRBJ2-1, with 12 bases that match TRBD2. The CDR3 has 17 residues. Germline CDR1 SQVTM, CDR2 ANQGSEA. J gave up 4 bases and V 4 bases, and 11 bases lay outside the gene matches. The CDR3 DNA reads TGCAGCGTTGGAGGCGGACTAGCGGGACCCCTTTACAATGAGCAGTTCTTC. Translation: CSVGGGLAGPLYNEQFF.